This section outlines one T cell receptor beta chain sequence together with its context. Its specificity is unknown. This record belongs to a study of beta chain features in type 1 diabetes. Background on the study: Cells sorted and examined across all samples totaled 107,917,701.

CDR3 length: 12 amino acids. Germline-derived CDR1 and CDR2 are WNHNN and SYGVQD (reference sequence). Deletions cut 4 bases from V and 3 bases from J, with 7 bases between. Since all of the isolated RNA was reverse transcribed, expressed TCRB transcripts were what got sequenced. Only in-frame clones appear in the TCRdb table, and some are missing; sequencing was by immunoSEQ multiplex PCR. The sample yields 150,000 or so clones, 9.2% seen once. Study-wide points: The study found that naive, central memory and Treg TCRB repertoires appeared more similar in patients than in healthy donors. There was a moderate but significant shortening of TCRB CDR3s in all four CD4+ subsets of Type 1 diabetes patients. Researchers could not determine here whether HLA type influences TCRB rearrangement.

The chain is built from TRBV10-1 and TRBJ2-7; no firm D call. This TCR was sampled from a man aged 18 to 29 in good health. The sample consisted of central memory CD4+ T cells from blood. The CDR3 DNA follows: TGCGCCAGCAGTGTATCGGGCTACGAGCAGTACTTC. This codes for CASSVSGYEQYF.